These T cell receptor beta chains were read from a single sample in a study of shared clonotypes between healthy human individuals. This table comes from immunoSEQ multiplex PCR, and its TCRdb copy is limited to in-frame clones, with some not included. The sample carries about 2 million clones, 85% to 95% recorded once. The sample taken for sequencing was naive CD4+ T cells sorted from blood. These receptors were taken from a man aged 18 to 29 in good health. CDR3s include the opening cysteine and the closing phenylalanine or tryptophan. A D gene is named only where the DNA matches it firmly. The listing skips clone size in some rows; elsewhere it reads once, few, many or a size class.

D gene | J gene | V gene | clone size | CDR3 DNA | CDR3 protein
TRBD1 | TRBJ1-1 | TRBV5-1 | . | TGCGCCAGCAGCCGACAGGGTTACACTGAAGCTTTCTTT | CASSRQGYTEAFF
. | TRBJ1-5 | TRBV18 | . | TGTGCCAGCTCATCCACCGACAGGCCGGCCCAGCCCCAGCATTTT | CASSSTDRPAQPQHF
. | TRBJ1-6 | TRBV10-1 | . | TGCGCCAGCAACATACAGGCCCGTCAGTCGGCCCTCCACTTT | CASNIQARQSALHF
. | TRBJ2-7 | TRBV29-1 | . | TGCAGCGTTGAAGTGCAAGGGGTCTACGAGCAGTACTTC | CSVEVQGVYEQYF
. | TRBJ1-6 | TRBV7-9 | . | TGTGCCAGCAGCTTAACGGCGTCGGGTGGTAATTCACCCCTCCACTTT | CASSLTASGGNSPLHF
TRBD2 | TRBJ2-1 | TRBV7-8 | once | TGTGCCAGCAGCGTAGCGGGCCTATACAATGAGCAGTTCTTC | CASSVAGLYNEQFF
TRBD1 | TRBJ1-2 | TRBV6-5 | . | TGTGCCAGCAGTTATAACAGGGGGCAGGATGGCTACACCTTC | CASSYNRGQDGYTF
. | TRBJ1-2 | TRBV6-5 | . | TGTGCCAGCAGTAGAGCTAACTATGGCTACACCTTC | CASSRANYGYTF
TRBD1 | TRBJ2-2 | TRBV5-1 | . | TGCGCCAGCAGCTTGGCAGGGGGCTCGACCGGGGAGCTGTTTTTT | CASSLAGGSTGELFF
. | TRBJ2-6 | TRBV30 | . | TGTGCCTGGAGTGTATCACAGAACTCTGGGGCCAACGTCCTGACTTTC | CAWSVSQNSGANVLTF
. | TRBJ1-1 | TRBV20-1 | . | TGCAGTGCCGGGGGGGTCACTGAAGCTTTCTTT | CSAGGVTEAFF
TRBD2 | TRBJ2-2 | TRBV6-1 | few | TGTGCCAGCAGTGGGCAACTAGCGGGGGCCAACACCGGGGAGCTGTTTTTT | CASSGQLAGANTGELFF
. | TRBJ1-3 | TRBV7-3 | . | TGTGCCAGCAGCACCGGACTGGGAAACACCATATATTTT | CASSTGLGNTIYF
. | TRBJ1-3 | TRBV28 | . | TGTGCCAGCAGTCCCAGCACAGGGTCCCACACCATATATTTT | CASSPSTGSHTIYF
. | TRBJ1-2 | TRBV2 | . | TGTGCCAGCAGTACAGGGAGTGGGTATGGCTACACCTTC | CASSTGSGYGYTF
TRBD1 | TRBJ2-3 | TRBV6-1 | . | TGTGCCAGCAGGGGTTGGACAGGGACAGATACGCAGTATTTT | CASRGWTGTDTQYF
. | TRBJ1-1 | TRBV18 | . | TGTGCCAGCTCACCACCGGGCGGGTGGGCTGAAGCTTTCTTT | CASSPPGGWAEAFF
. | TRBJ1-2 | TRBV5-1 | . | TGCGCCAGCAGCACAGGACAGAGCTTCTATGGCTACACCTTC | CASSTGQSFYGYTF
. | TRBJ1-6 | TRBV5-8 | . | TGTGCCAGCAGCGACAGGTACTCACCCCTCCACTTT | CASSDRYSPLHF
. | TRBJ1-1 | TRBV20-1 | . | TGCAGTGCCGCACTGAACACTGAAGCTTTCTTT | CSAALNTEAFF
. | TRBJ2-7 | TRBV29-1 | . | TGCAGCGTGGGGGGGACAGTCTCCTACGAGCAGTACTTC | CSVGGTVSYEQYF
. | TRBJ1-1 | TRBV11-2 | . | TGTGCCAGCAGCCGTCCCATGAACACTGAAGCTTTCTTT | CASSRPMNTEAFF
. | TRBJ1-4 | TRBV19 | . | TGTGCCAGTAGTATCCAAGGGGGGGGTGAAAAACTGTTTTTT | CASSIQGGGEKLFF
. | TRBJ2-1 | TRBV5-1 | . | TGCGCCAGCAGAGATAGCGGTGATGAGCAGTTCTTC | CASRDSGDEQFF
. | TRBJ1-2 | TRBV28 | . | TGTGCCAGCAGTTTAGGGGGGACGGGAGGCTACACCTTC | CASSLGGTGGYTF
. | TRBJ2-7 | TRBV5-1 | . | TGCGCCAGCAGGTTAGACTCGACGGAGGGATTCAACGAGCAGTACTTC | CASRLDSTEGFNEQYF
. | TRBJ2-3 | TRBV6-1 | . | TGTGCCTCGGGTTGGGCAGGGAGCACAGATACGCAGTATTTT | CASGWAGSTDTQYF
. | TRBJ1-5 | TRBV18 | . | TGTGCCAGCTCACCTCAATTAGGGACCGGTAAGGGTCAGCCCCAGCATTTT | CASSPQLGTGKGQPQHF
TRBD1 | TRBJ1-6 | TRBV5-1 | . | TGCGCCAGCAGCTTCGGACAGGGGAATTCACCCCTCCACTTT | CASSFGQGNSPLHF
TRBD2 | TRBJ2-7 | TRBV25-1 | . | TGTGCCAGCAGTGAGACTAGCGGGAGGGTGGACGAGCAGTACTTC | CASSETSGRVDEQYF
. | TRBJ1-4 | TRBV30 | . | TGTGCCTGGAGTGCGGGAGGGGGTAATGAAAAACTGTTTTTT | CAWSAGGGNEKLFF
. | TRBJ2-3 | TRBV7-9 | . | TGTGCCAGCAGCGAGGGAGATACGCAGTATTTT | CASSEGDTQYF
. | TRBJ2-1 | TRBV9 | . | TGTGCCAGCAGCGGTACCGACAGTCCGTACAATGAGCAGTTCTTC | CASSGTDSPYNEQFF
TRBD2 | TRBJ2-1 | TRBV4-1 | . | TGCGCCAGCAGCCAAGACGAATGGGGTCTAGCGGGAGGCTATGAGCAGTTCTTC | CASSQDEWGLAGGYEQFF